Shown below are 9 T cell receptor beta chains from a single sample sequenced in a study of OX40 agonist ivuxolimab in advanced cancers. Libraries were made using the immunoSEQ multiplex PCR assay. In its TCRdb copy, this immuneACCESS table keeps in-frame sequences only and misses some clones. Where compared with another copy, unresolved V genes explain less than half of these, and the others have no known cause. This sample lists 65,000 to 95,000 clones; around 94% were detected once. The ten most abundant clones make up about 10% of the sample. The input for sequencing was CD4+ or CD8+ T cells sorted from blood, taken in a trial of the OX40 agonist ivuxolimab. These receptors were collected from an adult with an advanced solid tumor such as melanoma, head and neck, liver or kidney cancer.

This rearrangement joins TRBV9 to TRBJ2-1; 9 nucleotides line up with TRBD2. The CDR3 is 15 residues long. Germline loops: CDR1 SGDLS, CDR2 YYNGEE. J was trimmed by 9 bases and V by 2 bases; bases with no gene match: 9. CDR3 in DNA: TGTGCCAGCAGCGTTGAGAGCGGGGGGCACACTGAGCAGTTCTTC. This translates into CASSVESGGHTEQFF.

A note on this clone: A junction end diverges from the germline sequence, so it may reflect a read error. The same CDR3 can be traced to other DNA sequences in this sample. J is TRBJ1-1 and V is TRBV4-1; 7 bases match TRBD1. CDR1 MGHRA and CDR2 YSYEKL come from the germline V gene. The CDR3 consists of 16 residues. The CDR3 spells CASSQGRTGLNTEAFF. In DNA, the CDR3 is TGTGCCAGCAGCCAAGGTCGGACAGGTTTGAATACTGAAGCTTTCTTT.

The rearrangement joins TRBV6-6 to TRBJ2-7; maybe TRBD1 (6 bases). CDR1 and CDR2 (germline): MNHNY, SVGAGI (reference sequence). The CDR3 length is 16 residues. V gave up 7 bases and J gave up 2 bases, with 21 bases separating them. CDR3 nucleotide sequence: TGTGCCAGCACTCCAAAGGGGCAGGGGTTTCCCTACGAGCAGTACTTC. Translation: CASTPKGQGFPYEQYF.

The DNA of the CDR3 is TGCGCCAGCAGACCGAGCGGGGGGAAGACCTACGAGCAGTACTTC. Translated: CASRPSGGKTYEQYF. The chain employs TRBV5-1 and TRBJ2-7; 9 bases line up with TRBD2. The length of the CDR3 is 15 residues. With V trimmed by 5 bases and J by 2 bases, 8 bases remained unmatched. Germline V gene data show CDR1 as SGHRS and CDR2 as YFSETQ.

This clone was seen a single time. The chain couples TRBV5-4 to TRBJ2-1; 16 nucleotides match TRBD2. The CDR3 is made up of 15 amino acids. Germline assignment: CDR1 SGHNT and CDR2 YYREEE (reference sequence). The trim removed 4 bases at V and 8 bases at J, leaving 3 bases unmatched. The CDR3 coding sequence is TGTGCCAGCAGCCAGGGACTAGCGGGGGGGGATGAGCAGTTCTTC. Translated: CASSQGLAGGDEQFF. The entire variable domain, with the rest obtained from reference TRBV5-4 and TRBJ2-1, is as follows: ETGVTQSPTHLIKTRGQQVTLRCSSQSGHNTVSWYQQALGQGPQFIFQYYREEENGRGNFPPRFSGLQFPNYSSELNVNALELDDSALYLCASSQGLAGGDEQFFGPGTRLTVL.

J is TRBJ1-1 and V is TRBV4-1; a possible D gene is TRBD1 (6 bases). Trimming removed 3 bases from V and 0 bases from J, with 14 bases in between. Germline V lookup: CDR1 MGHRA, CDR2 YSYEKL. CDR3 length: 16 residues. CDR3 amino acids: CASSQALGQLNTEAFF. In DNA, the CDR3 is TGCGCCAGCAGCCAGGCCCTTGGACAGTTGAACACTGAAGCTTTCTTT.

The chain carries TRBV4-1 and TRBJ2-7, with D tentatively TRBD2 (6 bases). Per germline, CDR1 MGHRA and CDR2 YSYEKL. V gave up 2 bases and J gave up 5 bases, with 16 bases separating them. The CDR3 is 15 amino acids. CDR3 region: CASSQLPGGSHEQYF. Written as DNA, the CDR3 is TGCGCCAGCAGCCAACTGCCAGGAGGGAGTCACGAGCAGTACTTC.

The V call is TRBV4-1, the J call TRBJ1-5; D is ambiguous. Germline V gene data show CDR1 as MGHRA and CDR2 as YSYEKL. CDR3 length equals 15 residues. Trimming took off 1 base at V and 3 bases at J, with 10 bases between the two ends. CDR3 coding DNA: TGCGCCAGCAGCCAAGGGGAGGGTTACAATCAGCCCCAGCATTTT. Translation gives CASSQGEGYNQPQHF.

V gene TRBV4-3 combines with J gene TRBJ2-3; no definite D call. The germline V gene has CDR1 LGHNA and CDR2 YSLEER. The CDR3 spans 17 residues. V lost 0 bases to trimming and J lost 2 bases, with 15 bases between them. The DNA of the CDR3 is TGCGCCAGCAGCCAAGAGTCGTCCTTAGCATACACAGATACGCAGTATTTT. As protein: CASSQESSLAYTDTQYF.